This TCR beta chain was captured in a study of blood T cells in healthy people across ages. This clonotype was observed a few times. Its antigen is as yet unknown. The authors ran a second PCR of about 6 to 11 cycles using a sample-barcoded 5' primer and a J-beta primer mix. TCRdb redid the calling of the 5' RACE reads with MiXCR, one entry per CDR3 protein. In the table there are hundreds of thousands of distinct CDR3 sequences, approximately 24% of which are singletons. Study observations and caveats: Samples with more naive T cells showed higher observed beta diversity.

V dropped 6 bases and J dropped 2; count of bases not matched to a gene: 10. Per germline, CDR1 DFQATT and CDR2 SNEGSKA (reference sequence). This CDR3 region has 16 residues. The same sample was also studied in work on T cells of mothers and their children.

The receptor comes from a boy younger than 18 in good health. The chain links TRBV20-1 to TRBJ1-6; 7 nucleotides align to TRBD1. The sequencing input was blood. The CDR3 sequence is CSAQRATGTYNSPLHF. CDR3 nucleotide sequence: TGCAGTGCCCAAAGAGCGACAGGGACCTATAATTCACCCCTCCACTTT.